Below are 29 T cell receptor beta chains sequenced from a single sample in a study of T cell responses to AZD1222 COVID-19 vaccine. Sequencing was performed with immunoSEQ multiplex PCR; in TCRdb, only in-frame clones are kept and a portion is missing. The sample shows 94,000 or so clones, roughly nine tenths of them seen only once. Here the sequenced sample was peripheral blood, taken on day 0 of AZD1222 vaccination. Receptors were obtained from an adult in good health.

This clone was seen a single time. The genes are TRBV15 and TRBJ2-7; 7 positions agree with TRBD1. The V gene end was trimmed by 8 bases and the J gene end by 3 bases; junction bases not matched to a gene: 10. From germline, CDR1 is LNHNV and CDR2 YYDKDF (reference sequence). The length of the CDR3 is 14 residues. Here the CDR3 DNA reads TGTGCCACCTCTCGATCAGGGGGTTACTACGAGCAGTACTTC. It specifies CATSRSGGYYEQYF.

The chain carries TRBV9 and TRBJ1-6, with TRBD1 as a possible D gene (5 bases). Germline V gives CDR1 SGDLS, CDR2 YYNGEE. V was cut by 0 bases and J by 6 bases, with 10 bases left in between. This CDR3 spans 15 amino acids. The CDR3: CASSVDPDSNSPLHF. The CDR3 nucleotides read TGTGCCAGCAGCGTAGATCCCGACAGTAATTCACCCCTCCACTTT.

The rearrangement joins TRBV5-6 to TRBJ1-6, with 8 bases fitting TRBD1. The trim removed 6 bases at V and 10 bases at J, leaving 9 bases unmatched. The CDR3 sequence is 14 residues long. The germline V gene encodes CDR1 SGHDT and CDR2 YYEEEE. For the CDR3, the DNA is TGTGCCAGCACCAAATCGACAGGGGTCTCACCCCTCCACTTT. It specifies CASTKSTGVSPLHF.

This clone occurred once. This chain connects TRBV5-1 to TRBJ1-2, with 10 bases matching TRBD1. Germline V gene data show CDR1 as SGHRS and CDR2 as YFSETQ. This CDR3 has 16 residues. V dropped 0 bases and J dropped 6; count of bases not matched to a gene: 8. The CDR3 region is CASSLVGFGQGDGYTF. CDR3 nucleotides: TGCGCCAGCAGCTTGGTTGGGTTCGGACAGGGGGATGGCTACACCTTC.

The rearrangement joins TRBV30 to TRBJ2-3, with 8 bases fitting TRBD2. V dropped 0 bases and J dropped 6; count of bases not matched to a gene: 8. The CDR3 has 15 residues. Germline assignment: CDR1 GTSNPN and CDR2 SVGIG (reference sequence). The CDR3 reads CAWSVGAGGWDTQYF. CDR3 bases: TGTGCCTGGAGTGTAGGGGCGGGGGGCTGGGATACGCAGTATTTT.

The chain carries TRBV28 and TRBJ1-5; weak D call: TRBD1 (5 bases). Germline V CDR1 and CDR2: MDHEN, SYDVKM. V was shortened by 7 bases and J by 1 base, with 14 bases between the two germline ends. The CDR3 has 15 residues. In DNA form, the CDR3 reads TGTGCCAGCACCCGACGCCGGGACAGCAATCAGCCCCAGCATTTT. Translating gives CASTRRRDSNQPQHF.

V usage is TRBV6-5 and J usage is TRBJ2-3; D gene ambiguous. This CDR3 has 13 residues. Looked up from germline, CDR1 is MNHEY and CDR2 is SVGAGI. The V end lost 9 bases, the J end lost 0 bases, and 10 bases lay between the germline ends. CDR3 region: CASPEDSTDTQYF. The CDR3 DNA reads TGTGCCAGTCCGGAAGACAGCACAGATACGCAGTATTTT.

CDR3 sequence: CASSEQANSPLHF. CDR3 nucleotides: TGCGCCAGCAGCGAACAAGCCAATTCACCCCTCCACTTT. This chain joins TRBV5-1 and TRBJ1-6, with D unclear. V lost 4 bases and J lost 7, with 9 bases in between. The CDR3 extends over 13 amino acids. From germline, CDR1 is SGHRS and CDR2 YFSETQ. The variable domain in full, with the rest retrieved from reference TRBV5-1 and TRBJ1-6, is KAGVTQTPRYLIKTRGQQVTLSCSPISGHRSVSWYQQTPGQGLQFLFEYFSETQRNKGNFPGRFSGRQFSNSRSEMNVSTLELGDSALYLCASSEQANSPLHFGNGTRLTVT.

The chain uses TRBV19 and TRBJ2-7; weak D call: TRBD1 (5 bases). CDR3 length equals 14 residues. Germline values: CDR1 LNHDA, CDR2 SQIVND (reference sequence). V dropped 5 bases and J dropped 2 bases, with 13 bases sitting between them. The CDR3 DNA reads TGTGCCAGTAGTGTCTCACAGGTGACCTACGAGCAGTACTTC. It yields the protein CASSVSQVTYEQYF.

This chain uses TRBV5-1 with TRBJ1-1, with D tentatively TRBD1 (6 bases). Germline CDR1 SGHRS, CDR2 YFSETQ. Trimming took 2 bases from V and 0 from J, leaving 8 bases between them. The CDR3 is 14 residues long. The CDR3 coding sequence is TGCGCCAGCAGCTTACAGGGAATGAACACTGAAGCTTTCTTT. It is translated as CASSLQGMNTEAFF.

The chain's CDR3 is CATSREGLAVPQETQYF. The CDR3 DNA sequence: TGTGCCACCAGCAGAGAGGGACTAGCGGTACCCCAAGAGACCCAGTACTTC. The chain is built from TRBV15 and TRBJ2-5, with 11 positions matching TRBD2. J gave up 1 base and V 0 bases, and 4 bases lay outside the gene matches. Looked up from germline, CDR1 is LNHNV and CDR2 is YYDKDF (reference sequence). The CDR3 is made up of 17 amino acids. The full variable domain, rest sourced from reference TRBV15 and TRBJ2-5, is DAMVIQNPRYQVTQFGKPVTLSCSQTLNHNVMYWYQQKSSQAPKLLFHYYDKDFNNEADTPDNFQSRRPNTSFCFLDIRSPGLGDTAMYLCATSREGLAVPQETQYFGPGTRLLVL.

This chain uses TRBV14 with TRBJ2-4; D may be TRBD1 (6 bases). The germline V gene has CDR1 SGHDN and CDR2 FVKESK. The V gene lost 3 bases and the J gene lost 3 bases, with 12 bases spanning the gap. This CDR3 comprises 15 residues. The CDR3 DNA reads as TGTGCCAGCAGCCAGCTCACAGGGAACAAAAACATTCAGTACTTC. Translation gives CASSQLTGNKNIQYF. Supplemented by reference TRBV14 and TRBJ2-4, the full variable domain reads EAGVTQFPSHSVIEKGQTVTLRCDPISGHDNLYWYRRVMGKEIKFLLHFVKESKQDESGMPNNRFLAERTGGTYSTLKVQPAELEDSGVYFCASSQLTGNKNIQYFGAGTRLSVL.

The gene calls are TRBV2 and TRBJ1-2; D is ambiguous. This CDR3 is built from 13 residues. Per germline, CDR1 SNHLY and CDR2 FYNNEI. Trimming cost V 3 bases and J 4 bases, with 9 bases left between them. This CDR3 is CASSDARIYGYTF. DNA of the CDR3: TGTGCCAGCAGTGACGCCAGAATCTATGGCTACACCTTC.

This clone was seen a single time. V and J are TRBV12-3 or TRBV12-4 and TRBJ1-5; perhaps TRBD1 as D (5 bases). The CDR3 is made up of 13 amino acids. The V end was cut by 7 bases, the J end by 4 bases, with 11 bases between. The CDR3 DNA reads TGTGCCAGCACGTTCGGGGCTAATCAGCCCCAGCATTTT. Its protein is CASTFGANQPQHF.

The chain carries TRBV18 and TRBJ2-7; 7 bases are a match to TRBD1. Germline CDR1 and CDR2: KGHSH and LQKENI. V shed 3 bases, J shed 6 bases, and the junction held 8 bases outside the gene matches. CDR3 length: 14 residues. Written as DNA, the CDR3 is TGTGCCAGCTCACCCACTGACAGGGTTGCCGAGCAGTACTTC. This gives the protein CASSPTDRVAEQYF.

Written as DNA, the CDR3 is TGCGCCAGCAGTCAATCAGAAGCCGGGACAGGATATGGCTACACCTTC. Protein sequence: CASSQSEAGTGYGYTF. The chain links TRBV23-1 to TRBJ1-2; 8 bases align to TRBD1. TRBV23-1 is an open reading frame, and its role is uncertain. The length of the CDR3 is 16 residues. Unmatched junction bases numbered 8, after V lost 0 bases and J lost 5 bases.

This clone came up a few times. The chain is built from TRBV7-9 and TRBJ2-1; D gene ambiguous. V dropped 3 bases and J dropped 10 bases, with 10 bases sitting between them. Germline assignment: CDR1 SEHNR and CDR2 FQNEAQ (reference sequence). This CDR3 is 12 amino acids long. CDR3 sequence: CASSFPAKEQFF. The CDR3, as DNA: TGTGCCAGCAGCTTCCCGGCGAAGGAGCAGTTCTTC.

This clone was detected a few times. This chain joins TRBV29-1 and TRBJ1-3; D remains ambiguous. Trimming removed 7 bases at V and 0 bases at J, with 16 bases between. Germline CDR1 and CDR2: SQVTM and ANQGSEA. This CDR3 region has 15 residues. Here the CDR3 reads CSAEGTGNSGNTIYF. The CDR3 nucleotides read TGCAGCGCGGAGGGAACCGGTAACTCTGGAAACACCATATATTTT.

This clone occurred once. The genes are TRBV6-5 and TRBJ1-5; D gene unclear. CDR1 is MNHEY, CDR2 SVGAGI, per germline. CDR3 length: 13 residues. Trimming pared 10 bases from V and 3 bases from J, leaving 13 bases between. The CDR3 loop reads CATVVRPNQPQHF. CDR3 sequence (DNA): TGTGCCACCGTAGTTAGGCCCAATCAGCCCCAGCATTTT.

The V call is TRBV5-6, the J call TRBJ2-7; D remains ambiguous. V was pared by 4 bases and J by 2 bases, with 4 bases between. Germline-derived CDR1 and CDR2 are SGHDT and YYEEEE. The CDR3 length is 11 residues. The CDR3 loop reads CASSATYEQYF. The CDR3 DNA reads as TGTGCCAGCAGCGCAACCTACGAGCAGTACTTC.

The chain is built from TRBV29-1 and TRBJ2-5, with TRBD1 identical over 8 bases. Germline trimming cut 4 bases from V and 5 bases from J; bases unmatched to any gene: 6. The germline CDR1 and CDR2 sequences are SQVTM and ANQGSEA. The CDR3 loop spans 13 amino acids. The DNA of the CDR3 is TGCAGCGTTGGTACAGGGGGGTCGGAGACCCAGTACTTC. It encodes CSVGTGGSETQYF. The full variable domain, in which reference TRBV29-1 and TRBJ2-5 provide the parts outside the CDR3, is SAVISQKPSRDICQRGTSLTIQCQVDSQVTMMFWYRQQPGQSLTLIATANQGSEATYESGFVIDKFPISRPNLTFSTLTVSNMSPEDSSIYLCSVGTGGSETQYFGPGTRLLVL.

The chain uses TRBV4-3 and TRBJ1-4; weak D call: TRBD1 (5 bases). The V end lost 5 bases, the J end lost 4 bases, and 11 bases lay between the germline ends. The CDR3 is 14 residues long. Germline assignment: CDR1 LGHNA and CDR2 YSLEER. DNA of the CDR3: TGCGCCAGCAGCAGGGAGGGACTTAATGAAAAACTGTTTTTT. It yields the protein CASSREGLNEKLFF.

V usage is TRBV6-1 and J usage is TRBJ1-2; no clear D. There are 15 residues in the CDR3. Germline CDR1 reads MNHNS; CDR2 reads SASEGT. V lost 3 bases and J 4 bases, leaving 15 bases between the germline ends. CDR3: CASSERSQLFYGYTF. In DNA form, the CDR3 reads TGTGCCAGCAGTGAGCGTAGCCAGCTATTCTATGGCTACACCTTC.

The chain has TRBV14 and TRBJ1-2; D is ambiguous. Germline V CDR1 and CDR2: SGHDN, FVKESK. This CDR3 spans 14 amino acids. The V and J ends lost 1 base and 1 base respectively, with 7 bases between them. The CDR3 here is CASSQGAYNYGYTF. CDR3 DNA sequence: TGTGCCAGCAGCCAAGGGGCCTATAACTATGGCTACACCTTC. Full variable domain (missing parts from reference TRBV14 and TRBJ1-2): EAGVTQFPSHSVIEKGQTVTLRCDPISGHDNLYWYRRVMGKEIKFLLHFVKESKQDESGMPNNRFLAERTGGTYSTLKVQPAELEDSGVYFCASSQGAYNYGYTFGSGTRLTVV.

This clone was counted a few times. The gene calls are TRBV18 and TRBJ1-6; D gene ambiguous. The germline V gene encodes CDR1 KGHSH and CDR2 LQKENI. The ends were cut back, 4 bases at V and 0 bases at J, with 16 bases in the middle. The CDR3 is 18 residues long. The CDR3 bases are TGTGCCAGCTCACACTCGGACCCCAGGAGCTCCTATAATTCACCCCTCCACTTT. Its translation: CASSHSDPRSSYNSPLHF.

In DNA, the CDR3 is TGTGCCATCAGTGAGCTGAAGAGCCAAGAGACCCAGTACTTC. Translating it yields CAISELKSQETQYF. The chain has TRBV10-3 and TRBJ2-5; no definite D call. The germline V gene encodes CDR1 ENHRY and CDR2 SYGVKD. The CDR3 spans 14 residues. Trimming left V 2 bases short and J 1 base short, with 8 bases between.

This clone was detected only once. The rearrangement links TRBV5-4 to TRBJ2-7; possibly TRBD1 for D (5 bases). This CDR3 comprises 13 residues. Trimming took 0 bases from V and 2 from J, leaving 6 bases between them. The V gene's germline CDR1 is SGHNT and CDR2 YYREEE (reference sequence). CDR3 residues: CASSLGGTYEQYF. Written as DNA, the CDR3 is TGTGCCAGCAGCTTGGGGGGCACCTACGAGCAGTACTTC.

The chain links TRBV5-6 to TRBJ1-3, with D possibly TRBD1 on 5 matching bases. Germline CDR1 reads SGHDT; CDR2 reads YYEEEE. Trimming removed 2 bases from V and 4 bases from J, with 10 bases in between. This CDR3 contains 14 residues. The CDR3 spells CASSFQGRGNTIYF. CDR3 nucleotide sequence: TGTGCCAGCAGCTTTCAGGGCAGAGGAAACACCATATATTTT.

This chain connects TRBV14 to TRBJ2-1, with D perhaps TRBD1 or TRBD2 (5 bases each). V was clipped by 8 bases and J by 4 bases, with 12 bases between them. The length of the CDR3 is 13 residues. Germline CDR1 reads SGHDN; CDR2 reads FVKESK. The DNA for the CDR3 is TGTGCCAGCGCGAGGGGACCATACAATGAGCAGTTCTTC. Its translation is CASARGPYNEQFF.